The 23 T cell receptor beta chains given below trace back to one sample, sequenced in a study of cytomegalovirus exposure and HLA in healthy donors. The PCR was carried out with 60 Vbeta primers and 13 Jbeta primers. Clones were read by immunoSEQ multiplex PCR, and TCRdb kept only the in-frame ones, dropping some. The sample lists around 200,000 clones, approximately 85% occurring once. The sample comprised PBMCs. All receptors come from a middle-aged woman in good health and CMV-seronegative.

The sample holds one count of this clone. The chain is built from TRBV28 and TRBJ2-7, with a possible D match to TRBD2 (6 bases). There are 14 residues in the CDR3. Germline CDR1 is MDHEN and CDR2 is SYDVKM. V lost 7 bases to trimming and J lost 3 bases, with 16 bases between them. The CDR3 loop is CASTIGGEVYEQYF. Here the CDR3 DNA reads TGTGCCAGCACCATCGGGGGAGAGGTCTACGAGCAGTACTTC.

The chain couples TRBV7-8 to TRBJ2-2, with 10 bases identical to TRBD1. Germline CDR1 SGHVS, CDR2 FQNEAQ. V shed 9 bases, J shed 4 bases, and the junction held 5 bases outside the gene matches. CDR3 size: 14 residues. The CDR3 is CASEDRGRTGELFF. The CDR3 coding sequence is TGTGCCAGTGAAGACAGGGGGCGCACCGGGGAGCTGTTTTTT.

The count of this clone is one. The rearrangement links TRBV15 to TRBJ2-2; D is possibly TRBD2 (5 bases). V lost 1 base, J lost 11 bases, and 11 bases lay in between. The CDR3 contains 13 residues. Germline loops: CDR1 LNHNV, CDR2 YYDKDF (reference sequence). The CDR3 coding sequence is TGTGCCACCAGCAGAGGCCCCGAGGGCGAGCTGTTTTTT. Translating gives CATSRGPEGELFF.

The chain combines TRBV7-9 with TRBJ2-3, with D uncertain. This CDR3 region has 13 residues. Looked up from germline, CDR1 is SEHNR and CDR2 is FQNEAQ (reference sequence). Trimming took off 6 bases at V and 3 bases at J, with 10 bases between the two ends. This CDR3 is CASSRRETDTQYF. For the CDR3, the DNA is TGTGCCAGCAGTCGTCGAGAGACAGATACGCAGTATTTT. Looking up the rest from reference TRBV7-9 and TRBJ2-3 gives the full variable domain: DTGVSQNPRHKITKRGQNVTFRCDPISEHNRLYWYRQTLGQGPEFLTYFQNEAQLEKSRLLSDRFSAERPKGSFSTLEIQRTEQGDSAMYLCASSRRETDTQYFGPGTRLTVL.

This clone was counted a few times. The chain joins TRBV4-2 to TRBJ2-5; the match to TRBD1 covers 8 bases. The germline gives CDR1 LGHNA, CDR2 YNFKEQ. The ends lost 3 bases at V and 5 bases at J; junction bases unmatched: 5. The CDR3 is made up of 14 amino acids. This CDR3 is CASSHGQGRETQYF. CDR3 in DNA: TGTGCCAGCAGCCACGGACAGGGTCGGGAGACCCAGTACTTC.

The chain recombines TRBV7-9 with TRBJ2-5, with TRBD2 identical over 14 bases. V trimming: 5 bases; J trimming: 5 bases; junction bases outside the gene matches: 13. CDR3 size: 18 residues. Germline V gene data show CDR1 as SEHNR and CDR2 as FQNEAQ (reference sequence). The DNA for the CDR3 is TGTGCCAGCAGCCGTCCGGAGGGACTAGCGGGAGTCCGGGAGACCCAGTACTTC. The encoded protein is CASSRPEGLAGVRETQYF.

The chain recombines TRBV10-3 with TRBJ1-1; tentative D call: TRBD1 (6 bases). The CDR3 contains 15 residues. CDR1 ENHRY and CDR2 SYGVKD come from the germline V gene. Trimming took off 4 bases at V and 5 bases at J, with 17 bases between the two ends. The CDR3 DNA reads TGTGCCATCAGTGGTGCAGGGGAGGGTGGGACTGAAGCTTTCTTT. As protein: CAISGAGEGGTEAFF.

This clone was detected once. The chain joins TRBV27 to TRBJ1-5; a weak D match, TRBD1 (6 bases). Germline values: CDR1 MNHEY, CDR2 SMNVEV (reference sequence). The V gene lost 3 bases and the J gene lost 3 bases, with 12 bases spanning the gap. The CDR3 is 15 residues long. In nucleotides, the CDR3 is TGTGCCAGCAGTTTGCGGTACAGGGACAATCAGCCCCAGCATTTT. Translation: CASSLRYRDNQPQHF.

CDR3 region: CASSKPLAGSSYEQYF. The CDR3 DNA reads TGCGCCAGCAGCAAACCACTAGCGGGGAGCTCCTACGAGCAGTACTTC. The rearrangement uses TRBV5-1 and TRBJ2-5; 10 positions match TRBD2. The DNA end lines up better with TRBJ2-7; the J call may be wrong. The CDR3 totals 16 residues. Germline CDR1 is SGHRS and CDR2 is YFSETQ.

The chain uses TRBV9 and TRBJ2-3; 7 bases fit TRBD2. The CDR3 sequence is 17 residues long. V was pared by 3 bases and J by 0 bases, with 10 bases of the junction left unmatched. Germline assignment: CDR1 SGDLS and CDR2 YYNGEE. In nucleotides, the CDR3 is TGTGCCAGCAGCGACCCTCCTAGCGGATATAGCACAGATACGCAGTATTTT. Translation: CASSDPPSGYSTDTQYF.

The genes are TRBV13 and TRBJ2-2; D ambiguous. The CDR3 runs to 16 residues. The germline V gene has CDR1 PRHDT and CDR2 FYEKMQ (reference sequence). V was trimmed by 5 bases and J by 6 bases, leaving 19 bases between them. As DNA, the CDR3 is TGTGCCAGCAGCCGAAGAACCCGACACAGCCCCGGGGAGCTGTTTTTT. The encoded protein is CASSRRTRHSPGELFF.

The V gene is TRBV27, the J gene TRBJ2-7, with D possibly TRBD1 on 5 matching bases. The CDR3 is made up of 14 amino acids. Trimming took 3 bases from V and 2 from J, leaving 11 bases between them. CDR1 is MNHEY, CDR2 SMNVEV, per germline (reference sequence). CDR3 sequence: CASSLSRAPYEQYF. The DNA of the CDR3 is TGTGCCAGCAGTTTGAGCAGGGCACCCTACGAGCAGTACTTC.

This clone turned up a few times. J is TRBJ2-1 and V is TRBV6-1; 9 bases are shared with TRBD2. This CDR3 contains 18 residues. Per the germline V gene, CDR1 is MNHNS and CDR2 is SASEGT. The ends lost 1 base at V and 6 bases at J; junction bases unmatched: 13. CDR3 DNA sequence: TGTGCCAGCAGTGAAGGGGCGGGAGGGCCTCGTCTCGTCAATGAGCAGTTCTTC. Its protein is CASSEGAGGPRLVNEQFF.

This clone was seen a few times. J is TRBJ1-1 and V is TRBV19, with a possible D match to TRBD1 (6 bases). V lost 6 bases to trimming and J lost 4 bases, with 18 bases between them. This CDR3 is 15 amino acids long. CDR1 and CDR2 from the germline V gene are LNHDA and SQIVND (reference sequence). The CDR3 sequence: CASSRGGGSGTEAFF. The CDR3 DNA sequence: TGTGCCAGTAGCCGCGGGGGGGGCAGTGGCACTGAAGCTTTCTTT.

This chain links TRBV28 with TRBJ1-3; possibly TRBD1 for D (6 bases). Per the germline V gene, CDR1 is MDHEN and CDR2 is SYDVKM. The V and J ends lost 5 bases and 4 bases respectively, with 9 bases between them. This CDR3 has 13 residues. As DNA, the CDR3 is TGTGCCAGCAGTCCAGGGGACGGAAACACCATATATTTT. Amino acid sequence: CASSPGDGNTIYF.

The chain recombines TRBV29-1 with TRBJ2-7; 14 bases are shared with TRBD2. The V gene's germline CDR1 is SQVTM and CDR2 ANQGSEA. The CDR3 sequence is 15 residues long. J lost 3 bases, V lost 8 bases, and 9 bases had no gene match. The CDR3 sequence is CSLREGTSGSYEQYF. The CDR3 bases are TGCAGCTTAAGGGAAGGGACTAGCGGGAGCTACGAGCAGTACTTC.

The V call is TRBV7-9, the J call TRBJ2-5; D gene ambiguous. The CDR3 spans 14 residues. V lost 3 bases to trimming and J lost 0 bases, with 8 bases between them. Germline assignment: CDR1 SEHNR and CDR2 FQNEAQ (reference sequence). CDR3 in amino acids: CASSFAQNQETQYF. The DNA of the CDR3 is TGTGCCAGCAGCTTTGCACAAAACCAAGAGACCCAGTACTTC.

This chain links TRBV4-1 with TRBJ2-1; D is unresolved. This CDR3 has 15 amino acids. V shed 0 bases and J shed 4 bases, with 10 bases lying between them. Germline V CDR1 and CDR2: MGHRA, YSYEKL. CDR3 sequence: CASSQEPRLYNEQFF. For the CDR3, the DNA is TGCGCCAGCAGCCAAGAGCCGCGACTGTACAATGAGCAGTTCTTC.

A single count supports this clone. This chain uses TRBV9 with TRBJ2-3, with 8 bases aligning to TRBD1. Germline V gives CDR1 SGDLS, CDR2 YYNGEE. The CDR3 is 16 residues long. The V and J ends lost 1 base and 0 bases, in that order; junction bases with no gene match: 4. The CDR3: CASSVQGAPSTDTQYF. The DNA of the CDR3 is TGTGCCAGCAGCGTACAGGGGGCCCCTAGCACAGATACGCAGTATTTT. The full variable domain, completed using reference TRBV9 and TRBJ2-3, is DSGVTQTPKHLITATGQRVTLRCSPRSGDLSVYWYQQSLDQGLQFLIQYYNGEERAKGNILERFSAQQFPDLHSELNLSSLELGDSALYFCASSVQGAPSTDTQYFGPGTRLTVL.

V usage is TRBV11-2 and J usage is TRBJ2-7, with TRBD2 matching 7 bases. This CDR3 comprises 14 residues. J was trimmed by 6 bases and V by 1 base; bases with no gene match: 6. Germline CDR1 reads SGHAT; CDR2 reads FQNNGV. CDR3 sequence: CASSLAGAGREQYF. The CDR3 nucleotides are TGTGCCAGCAGCTTAGCGGGAGCGGGGCGCGAGCAGTACTTC.

This chain uses TRBV14 with TRBJ2-1; 9 positions match TRBD2. Losses at the gene ends were 0 bases for V and 6 bases for J; bases not matched to a gene: 9. CDR3 length: 17 residues. Germline V gives CDR1 SGHDN, CDR2 FVKESK. DNA for the CDR3: TGTGCCAGCAGCCAAGAGTTCGCGGGAGGGCCCCGCAATGAGCAGTTCTTC. This codes for CASSQEFAGGPRNEQFF.

The chain employs TRBV5-4 and TRBJ1-1; 12 positions agree with TRBD1. Germline lookup yields CDR1 SGHNT and CDR2 YYREEE (reference sequence). This CDR3 is built from 16 residues. Trimming took 7 bases from V and 0 from J; bases not matched to a gene: 7. CDR3 DNA sequence: TGTGCCAGCGCACGGGGGACAGGGGGCTTGAACACTGAAGCTTTCTTT. This encodes CASARGTGGLNTEAFF.

The chain employs TRBV5-1 and TRBJ2-1, with 10 bases matching TRBD1. The CDR3 runs to 16 residues. Germline V gives CDR1 SGHRS, CDR2 YFSETQ. The V segment lost 0 bases and the J segment 6 bases; nucleotides outside the gene matches: 6. The CDR3 coding sequence is TGCGCCAGCAGCTTGGTTGTGGGGACAGGGGTCAATGAGCAGTTCTTC. Its protein is CASSLVVGTGVNEQFF.